This T cell receptor (beta chain) was captured by sequencing in a study of blood T cells in healthy people across ages. This clonotype has just a few counts. The authors ran a second PCR of about 6 to 12 cycles using a sample-barcoded 5' primer and a J-beta primer mix. MiXCR, run by TCRdb on the 5' RACE reads, gives a single entry per CDR3 protein. This table holds 700,000 to 850,000 distinct CDR3 sequences, approximately 55% found once. V was shortened by 3 bases and J by 6 bases, with 9 bases between the two germline ends. CDR3 length: 13 amino acids. The germline V gene has CDR1 SGHTA and CDR2 FQGNSA.

Source material: blood. The receptor was derived from a man at least 80 years old in good health. This chain uses TRBV7-2 with TRBJ2-1; D may be TRBD2 (6 bases). Here the CDR3 reads CASSLGLPNEQFF. The CDR3 DNA sequence: TGTGCCAGCAGCTTGGGACTCCCCAATGAGCAGTTCTTC.